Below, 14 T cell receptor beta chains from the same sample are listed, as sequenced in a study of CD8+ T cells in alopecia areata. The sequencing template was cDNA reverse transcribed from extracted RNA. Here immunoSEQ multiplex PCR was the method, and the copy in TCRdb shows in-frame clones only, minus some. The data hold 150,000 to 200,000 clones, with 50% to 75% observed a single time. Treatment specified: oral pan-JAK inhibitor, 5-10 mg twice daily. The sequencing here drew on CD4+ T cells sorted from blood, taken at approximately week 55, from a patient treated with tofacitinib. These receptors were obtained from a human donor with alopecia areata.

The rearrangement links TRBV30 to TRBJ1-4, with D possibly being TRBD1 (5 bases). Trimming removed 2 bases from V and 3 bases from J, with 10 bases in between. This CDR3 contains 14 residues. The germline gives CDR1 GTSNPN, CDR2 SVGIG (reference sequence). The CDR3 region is CAWSLGGSNEKLFF. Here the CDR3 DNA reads TGTGCCTGGAGTCTCGGGGGTTCTAATGAAAAACTGTTTTTT.

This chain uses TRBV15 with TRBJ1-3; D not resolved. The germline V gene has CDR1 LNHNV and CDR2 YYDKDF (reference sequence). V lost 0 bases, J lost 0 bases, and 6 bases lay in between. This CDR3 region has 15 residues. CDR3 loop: CATSRDKYSGNTIYF. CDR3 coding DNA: TGTGCCACCAGCAGAGACAAATACTCTGGAAACACCATATATTTT.

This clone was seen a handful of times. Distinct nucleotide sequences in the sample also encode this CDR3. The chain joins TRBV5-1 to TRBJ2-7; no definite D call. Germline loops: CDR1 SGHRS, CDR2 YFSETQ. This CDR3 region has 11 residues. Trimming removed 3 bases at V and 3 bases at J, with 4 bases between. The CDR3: CASSSDYEQYF. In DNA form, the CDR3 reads TGCGCCAGCAGCTCCGACTACGAGCAGTACTTC.

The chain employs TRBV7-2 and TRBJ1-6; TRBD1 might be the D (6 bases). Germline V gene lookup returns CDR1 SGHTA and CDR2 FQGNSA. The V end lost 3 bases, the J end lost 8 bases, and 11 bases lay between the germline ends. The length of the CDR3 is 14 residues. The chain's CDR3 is CASSLQGRYSPLHF. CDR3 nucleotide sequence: TGTGCCAGCAGCTTGCAGGGGAGGTATTCACCCCTCCACTTT.

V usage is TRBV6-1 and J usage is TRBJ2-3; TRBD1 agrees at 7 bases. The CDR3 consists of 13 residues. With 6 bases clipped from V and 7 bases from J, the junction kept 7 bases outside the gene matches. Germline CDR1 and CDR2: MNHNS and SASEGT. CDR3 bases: TGTGCCAGCAGAACAGGGGAGTCAAATACGCAGTATTTT. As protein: CASRTGESNTQYF.

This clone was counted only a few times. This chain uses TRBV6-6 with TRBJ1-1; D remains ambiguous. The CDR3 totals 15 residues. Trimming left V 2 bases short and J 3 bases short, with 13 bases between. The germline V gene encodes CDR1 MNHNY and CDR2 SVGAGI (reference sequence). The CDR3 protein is CASSYLRVGDTEAFF. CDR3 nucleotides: TGTGCCAGCAGTTACCTTCGGGTCGGGGACACTGAAGCTTTCTTT.

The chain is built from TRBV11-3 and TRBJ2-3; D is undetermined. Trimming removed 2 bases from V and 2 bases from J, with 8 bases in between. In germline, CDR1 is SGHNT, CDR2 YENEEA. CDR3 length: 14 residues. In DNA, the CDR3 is TGTGCCAGCAGCTTAATTGGGGTCACAGATACGCAGTATTTT. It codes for CASSLIGVTDTQYF.

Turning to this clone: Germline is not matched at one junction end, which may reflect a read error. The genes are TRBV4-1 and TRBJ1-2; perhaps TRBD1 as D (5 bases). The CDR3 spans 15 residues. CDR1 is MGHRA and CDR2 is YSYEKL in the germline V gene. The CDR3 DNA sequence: TGTGCCAGCAGCCAAGAAGAGGGGACGTGGAGCGGCTACACCTTC. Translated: CASSQEEGTWSGYTF.

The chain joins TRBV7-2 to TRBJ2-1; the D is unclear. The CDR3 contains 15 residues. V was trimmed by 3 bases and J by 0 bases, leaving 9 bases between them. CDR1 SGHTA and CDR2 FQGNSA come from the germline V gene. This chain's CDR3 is CASSFRKSSYNEQFF. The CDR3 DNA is TGTGCCAGCAGCTTCCGGAAAAGCTCCTACAATGAGCAGTTCTTC.

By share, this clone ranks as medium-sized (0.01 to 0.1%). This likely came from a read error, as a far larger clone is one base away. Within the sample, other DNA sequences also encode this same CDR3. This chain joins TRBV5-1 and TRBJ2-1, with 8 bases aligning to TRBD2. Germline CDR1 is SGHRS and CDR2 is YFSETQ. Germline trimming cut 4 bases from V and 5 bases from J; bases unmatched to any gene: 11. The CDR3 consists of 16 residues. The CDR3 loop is CASSPIGGGIDNEQFF. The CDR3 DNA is TGCGCCAGCAGCCCAATAGGCGGGGGGATTGACAATGAGCAGTTCTTC.

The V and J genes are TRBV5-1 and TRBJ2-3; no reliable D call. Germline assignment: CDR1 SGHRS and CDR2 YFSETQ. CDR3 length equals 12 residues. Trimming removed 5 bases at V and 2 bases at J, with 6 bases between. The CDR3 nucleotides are TGCGCCAGCAGTTCCGACACAGATACGCAGTATTTT. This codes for CASSSDTDTQYF. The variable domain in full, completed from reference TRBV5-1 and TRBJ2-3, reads KAGVTQTPRYLIKTRGQQVTLSCSPISGHRSVSWYQQTPGQGLQFLFEYFSETQRNKGNFPGRFSGRQFSNSRSEMNVSTLELGDSALYLCASSSDTDTQYFGPGTRLTVL.

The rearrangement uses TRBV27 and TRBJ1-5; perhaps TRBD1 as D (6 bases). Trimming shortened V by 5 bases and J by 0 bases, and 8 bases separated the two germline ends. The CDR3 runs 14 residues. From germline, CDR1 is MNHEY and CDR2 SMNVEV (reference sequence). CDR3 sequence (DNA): TGTGCCAGCAGTAAACAGGGTAGCAATCAGCCCCAGCATTTT. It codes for CASSKQGSNQPQHF.

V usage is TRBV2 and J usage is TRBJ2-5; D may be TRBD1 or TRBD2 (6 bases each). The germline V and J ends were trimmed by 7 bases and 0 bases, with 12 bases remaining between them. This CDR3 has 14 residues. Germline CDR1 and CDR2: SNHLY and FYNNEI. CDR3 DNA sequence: TGTGCCAGCATGTGGAGGGGGTACCAAGAGACCCAGTACTTC. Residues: CASMWRGYQETQYF. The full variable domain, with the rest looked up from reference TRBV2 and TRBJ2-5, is EPEVTQTPSHQVTQMGQEVILRCVPISNHLYFYWYRQILGQKVEFLVSFYNNEISEKSEIFDDQFSVERPDGSNFTLKIRSTKLEDSAMYFCASMWRGYQETQYFGPGTRLLVL.

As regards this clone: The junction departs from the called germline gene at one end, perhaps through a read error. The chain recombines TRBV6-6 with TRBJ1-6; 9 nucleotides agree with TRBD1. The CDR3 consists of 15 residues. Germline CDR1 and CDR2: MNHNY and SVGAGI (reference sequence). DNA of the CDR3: TGTGCCAGCAGAGCCCCCGGGACAGGGAGTTCACCCCCCCACTTT. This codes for CASRAPGTGSSPPHF.